This T cell receptor beta chain was retrieved from a study of monozygotic twins with inflammatory bowel disease. Across eight separate reactions for each sample, cDNA was made. Each CDR3 protein gets one entry in TCRdb, which reprocessed the 5' RACE reads and gives no DNA. The sample shows roughly 200,000 distinct CDR3 sequences, and 7.5% to 9.5% sits with its ten largest clones. Overall study results and limits: Healthy co-twins exceeded IBD patients in TCRbeta diversity as measured by inverse Simpson. The sharing of clonotypes with others was lower in IBD patients than in healthy twins, especially with disease activity.

On this clonotype itself: The antigen remains unidentified.

Germline-derived CDR1 and CDR2 are DFQATT and SNEGSKA (reference sequence). This CDR3 region has 14 residues. This clonotype was sampled from a human donor with ulcerative colitis or Crohn's disease, or a healthy co-twin of an affected twin (not recorded which). J is TRBJ2-7 and V is TRBV20-1; TCRdb designates TRBD2, a call that cannot be tested without DNA. Sequenced: blood. The CDR3: CSAHTSGGSYEQYF.